This T cell receptor beta chain stems from a study of blood T cell repertoires in COVID-19 (dated by TCRdb to 2019 to 2021). Background on the whole study: Samples from collaborators originated in the United States, Italy and Spain and spanned both the acute and convalescent phases of COVID-19. The prospective study material was composed of cDNA or gDNA derived from T cells, B-cell-depleted T cells, or PBMCs. Subjects who had been exposed to COVID-19, were actively infected with it, or had recovered from it provided the deeply sampled blood TCRbeta repertoires that made up the dataset. The repertoires were released in a freely available public database intended as a resource for research on the immune response to SARS-CoV-2. Samples came from the ongoing ImmuneRACE study (first 160 participants) plus 1,254 subjects from 6 global collaborators. The sample metadata nearly always contained a de-identified subject ID, COVID-19 status, age in years and sex. Where available, HLA class I and class II types were obtained from metadata supplied by the sample provider rather than from assay-based typing. On the study overall, not on this receptor specifically: The amount of clinical and demographic metadata varied by source and participant and was provided uncurated.

As to this clone: The specificity of this receptor is unknown. No qualities accompany the bases; no much larger clone lies one base away.

TCRbeta CDR3 regions were amplified from genomic DNA using the immunoSEQ Assay, a bias-controlled multiplex PCR. On the study's bioinformatics: The number of nucleated cells in each sample was estimated by amplification of reference gene primers within the assay. To quantify the absolute abundance of each unique TCRbeta CDR3 rearrangement, sequence reads were collapsed and filtered. Productive Simpson clonality was computed per sample as the square root of Simpson's diversity index over productive rearrangements. Sourced from immuneACCESS, this table was stored by TCRdb with only in-frame sequences that have V and J called. A share of the clones is absent; for the studies checked, an unresolved V gene accounts for under half, and the remainder has no known explanation. The V and J calls and the clone size are those of that table, but D and trimming were determined from the DNA. The table for this sample lists 250,000 or so clones; about 85% of them were counted only once. Under 7% of the sample goes to the ten largest clones.

Enrolling through a virtual design, the prospective study's participants ranged in age from about 18 to 89 years and lived across about two dozen United States geographic areas. In the prospective study, cohorts were assigned on the basis of participant-reported clinical history obtained from a screening survey and a study questionnaire. Exposed participants had been in contact, within 2 weeks of entering the study, with a person who had a PCR-confirmed or clinician-diagnosed case of COVID-19. Each participant in the prospective study had whole blood, serum and a nasopharyngeal or oropharyngeal swab collected by mobile phlebotomists. Prospective study participants could optionally give additional blood draws and questionnaires over an approximately 2-month period. Before DNA extraction, blood samples from the prospective study were shipped at room temperature or frozen. Sequencing input: PBMCs or T cells enriched from blood (not recorded which). The TCR comes from a woman between 50 and 59 years old who had been exposed to COVID-19.

The CDR3 region: CSVGRRGSYEQYF. The DNA is as follows: TGCAGCGTTGGTCGGAGGGGCTCCTACGAGCAGTACTTC. The rearranged chain carries TRBV29-1 and TRBJ2-7; TRBD2 could be the D gene, as 6 bases match. Taken from cysteine to phenylalanine, the CDR3 has 13 residues. Just CDR3 DNA is preserved here, 39 bases in frame from base 1. The V and J ends are trimmed by 4 bases and 0 bases, leaving 10 bases between them. Via the germline V gene, CDR1 is SQVTM and CDR2 ANQGSEA.